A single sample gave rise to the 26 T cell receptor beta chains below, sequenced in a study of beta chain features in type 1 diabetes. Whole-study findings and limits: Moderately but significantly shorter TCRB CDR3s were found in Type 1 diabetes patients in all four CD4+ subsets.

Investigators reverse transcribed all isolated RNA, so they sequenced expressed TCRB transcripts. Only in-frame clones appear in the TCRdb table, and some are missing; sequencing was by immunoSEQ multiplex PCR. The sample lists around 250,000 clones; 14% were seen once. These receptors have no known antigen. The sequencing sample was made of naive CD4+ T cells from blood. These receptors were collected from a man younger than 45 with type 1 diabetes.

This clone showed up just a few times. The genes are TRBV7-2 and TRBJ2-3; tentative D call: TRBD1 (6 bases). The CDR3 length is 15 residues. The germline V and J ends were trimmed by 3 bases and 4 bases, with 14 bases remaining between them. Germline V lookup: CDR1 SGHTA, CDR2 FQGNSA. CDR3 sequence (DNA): TGTGCCAGCAGCTTCCGACAGGATAATGCAGATACGCAGTATTTT. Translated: CASSFRQDNADTQYF.

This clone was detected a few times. CDR3 residues: CASSTGLETGELFF. In DNA, the CDR3 is TGTGCCAGCAGCACAGGACTAGAAACCGGGGAGCTGTTTTTT. V gene TRBV7-3 combines with J gene TRBJ2-2; 7 nucleotides agree with TRBD2. Per the germline V gene, CDR1 is SGHTA and CDR2 is FQGTGA. This CDR3 has 14 amino acids. The trim removed 5 bases at V and 5 bases at J, leaving 5 bases unmatched.

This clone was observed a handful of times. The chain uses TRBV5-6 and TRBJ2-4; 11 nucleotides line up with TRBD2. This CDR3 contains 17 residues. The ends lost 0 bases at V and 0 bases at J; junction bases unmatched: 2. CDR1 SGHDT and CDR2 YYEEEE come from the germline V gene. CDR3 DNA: TGTGCCAGCAGCTTGGTTGGACTAGCGGGAGCCAAAAACATTCAGTACTTC. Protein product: CASSLVGLAGAKNIQYF.

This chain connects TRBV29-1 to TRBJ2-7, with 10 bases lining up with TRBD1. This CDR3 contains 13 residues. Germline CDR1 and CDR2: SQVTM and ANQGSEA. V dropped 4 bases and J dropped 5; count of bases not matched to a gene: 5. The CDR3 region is CSVGRTGGNEQYF. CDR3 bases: TGCAGCGTTGGACGGACAGGGGGTAACGAGCAGTACTTC.

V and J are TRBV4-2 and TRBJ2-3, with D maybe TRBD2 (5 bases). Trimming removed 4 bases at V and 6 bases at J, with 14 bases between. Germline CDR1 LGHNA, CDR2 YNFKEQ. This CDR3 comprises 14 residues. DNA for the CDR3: TGTGCCAGCAGCCCACTAGAAGCGCGGGATACGCAGTATTTT. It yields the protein CASSPLEARDTQYF.

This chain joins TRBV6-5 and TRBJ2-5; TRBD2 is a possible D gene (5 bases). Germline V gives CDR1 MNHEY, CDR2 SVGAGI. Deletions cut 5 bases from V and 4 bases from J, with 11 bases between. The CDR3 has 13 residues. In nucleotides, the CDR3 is TGTGCCAGCAGTGAGGGAACGAGAGAGACCCAGTACTTC. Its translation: CASSEGTRETQYF.

The CDR3 region is CASSTPGQGESAEAFF. In nucleotides, the CDR3 is TGTGCCAGCAGTACCCCGGGACAGGGAGAATCGGCTGAAGCTTTCTTT. This chain connects TRBV28 to TRBJ1-1; 9 nucleotides agree with TRBD1. This CDR3 has 16 amino acids. The junction had 13 bases not matched to a gene; V was cut back by 5 bases and J by 6 bases. Germline V lookup: CDR1 MDHEN, CDR2 SYDVKM. The whole variable domain, remainder taken from reference TRBV28 and TRBJ1-1, is DVKVTQSSRYLVKRTGEKVFLECVQDMDHENMFWYRQDPGLGLRLIYFSYDVKMKEKGDIPEGYSVSREKKERFSLILESASTNQTSMYLCASSTPGQGESAEAFFGQGTRLTVV.

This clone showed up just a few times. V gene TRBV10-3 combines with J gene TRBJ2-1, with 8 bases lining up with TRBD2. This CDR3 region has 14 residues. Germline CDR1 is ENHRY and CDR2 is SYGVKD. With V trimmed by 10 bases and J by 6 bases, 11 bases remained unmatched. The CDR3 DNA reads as TGTGCCACCCAAGGGCGGGAGGCGGTCAATGAGCAGTTCTTC. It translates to CATQGREAVNEQFF.

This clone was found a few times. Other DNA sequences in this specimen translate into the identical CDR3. This chain's CDR3 is CASSVGAGGYNEQFF. CDR3 sequence (DNA): TGTGCCAGCAGCGTAGGAGCGGGAGGCTACAATGAGCAGTTCTTC. The chain employs TRBV9 and TRBJ2-1, with 9 bases fitting TRBD2. V gave up 0 bases and J gave up 3 bases; unmatched junction bases: 1. The length of the CDR3 is 15 residues. CDR1 and CDR2 (germline): SGDLS, YYNGEE.

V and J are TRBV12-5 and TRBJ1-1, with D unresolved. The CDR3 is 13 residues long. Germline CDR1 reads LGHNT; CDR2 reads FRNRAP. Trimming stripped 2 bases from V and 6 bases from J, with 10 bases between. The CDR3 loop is CASGLFGGSEAFF. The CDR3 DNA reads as TGTGCTAGTGGTTTGTTCGGAGGATCTGAAGCTTTCTTT.

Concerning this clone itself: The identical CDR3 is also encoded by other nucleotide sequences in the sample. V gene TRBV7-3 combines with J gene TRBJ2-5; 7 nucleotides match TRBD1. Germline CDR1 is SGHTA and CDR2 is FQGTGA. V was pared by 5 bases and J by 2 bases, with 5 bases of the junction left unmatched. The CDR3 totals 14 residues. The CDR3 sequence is CASSLQGSQETQYF. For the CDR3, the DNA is TGTGCCAGCAGCCTACAGGGGAGTCAAGAGACCCAGTACTTC. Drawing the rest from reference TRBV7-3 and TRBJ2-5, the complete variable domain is GAGVSQTPSNKVTEKGKYVELRCDPISGHTALYWYRQSLGQGPEFLIYFQGTGAADDSGLPNDRFFAVRPEGSVSTLKIQRTERGDSAVYLCASSLQGSQETQYFGPGTRLLVL.

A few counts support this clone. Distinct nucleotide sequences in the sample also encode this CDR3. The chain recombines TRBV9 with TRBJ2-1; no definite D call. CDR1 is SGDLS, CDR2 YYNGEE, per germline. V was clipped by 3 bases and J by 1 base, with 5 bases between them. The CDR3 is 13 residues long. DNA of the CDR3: TGTGCCAGCAGCGGGAGTTCCTACAATGAGCAGTTCTTC. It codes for CASSGSSYNEQFF.

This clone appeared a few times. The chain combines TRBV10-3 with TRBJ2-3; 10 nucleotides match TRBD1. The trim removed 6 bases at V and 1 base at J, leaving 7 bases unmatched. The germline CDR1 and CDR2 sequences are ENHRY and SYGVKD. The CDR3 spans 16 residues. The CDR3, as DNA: TGTGCCATCAGCCCCGGGACAGGGGTCGGCACAGATACGCAGTATTTT. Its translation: CAISPGTGVGTDTQYF.

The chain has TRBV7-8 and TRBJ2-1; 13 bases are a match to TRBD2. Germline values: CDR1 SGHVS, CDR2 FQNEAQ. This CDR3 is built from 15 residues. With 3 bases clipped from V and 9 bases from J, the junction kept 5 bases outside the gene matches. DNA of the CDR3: TGTGCCAGCAGCTTCGGGACTAGCGGGACTGGTGAGCAGTTCTTC. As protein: CASSFGTSGTGEQFF.

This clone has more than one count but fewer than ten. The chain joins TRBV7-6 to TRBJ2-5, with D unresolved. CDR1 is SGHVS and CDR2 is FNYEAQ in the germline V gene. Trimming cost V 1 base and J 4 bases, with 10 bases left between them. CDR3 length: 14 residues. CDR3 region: CASSLGMTGETQYF. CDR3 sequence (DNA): TGTGCCAGCAGCTTAGGGATGACGGGAGAGACCCAGTACTTC.

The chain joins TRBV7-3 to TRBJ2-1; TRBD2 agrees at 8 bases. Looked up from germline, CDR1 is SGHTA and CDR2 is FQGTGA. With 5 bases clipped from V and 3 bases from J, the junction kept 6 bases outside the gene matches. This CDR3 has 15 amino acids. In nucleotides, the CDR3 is TGTGCCAGCAGCCAAAGCGGGAGTGTCTACAATGAGCAGTTCTTC. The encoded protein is CASSQSGSVYNEQFF.

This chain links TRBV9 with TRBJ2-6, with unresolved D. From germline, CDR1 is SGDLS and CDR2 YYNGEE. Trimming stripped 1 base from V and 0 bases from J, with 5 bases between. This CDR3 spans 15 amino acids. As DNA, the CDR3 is TGTGCCAGCAGCGTATGGAGCTCTGGGGCCAACGTCCTGACTTTC. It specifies CASSVWSSGANVLTF. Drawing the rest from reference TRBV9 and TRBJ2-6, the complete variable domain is DSGVTQTPKHLITATGQRVTLRCSPRSGDLSVYWYQQSLDQGLQFLIQYYNGEERAKGNILERFSAQQFPDLHSELNLSSLELGDSALYFCASSVWSSGANVLTFGAGSRLTVL.

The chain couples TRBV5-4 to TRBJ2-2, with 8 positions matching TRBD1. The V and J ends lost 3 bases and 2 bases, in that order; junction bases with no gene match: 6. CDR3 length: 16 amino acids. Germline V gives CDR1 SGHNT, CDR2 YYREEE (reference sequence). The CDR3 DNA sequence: TGTGCCAGCAGCTGGGGGACAGGCATAAACACCGGGGAGCTGTTTTTT. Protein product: CASSWGTGINTGELFF.

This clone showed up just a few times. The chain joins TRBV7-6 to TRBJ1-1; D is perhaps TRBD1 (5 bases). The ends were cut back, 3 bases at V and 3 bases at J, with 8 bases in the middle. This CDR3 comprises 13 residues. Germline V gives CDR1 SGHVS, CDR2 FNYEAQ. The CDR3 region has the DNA TGTGCCAGCAGCTTGGGGGGGGACACTGAAGCTTTCTTT. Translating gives CASSLGGDTEAFF. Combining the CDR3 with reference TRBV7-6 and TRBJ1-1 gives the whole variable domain GAGVSQSPRYKVTKRGQDVALRCDPISGHVSLYWYRQALGQGPEFLTYFNYEAQQDKSGLPNDRFSAERPEGSISTLTIQRTEQRDSAMYRCASSLGGDTEAFFGQGTRLTVV.

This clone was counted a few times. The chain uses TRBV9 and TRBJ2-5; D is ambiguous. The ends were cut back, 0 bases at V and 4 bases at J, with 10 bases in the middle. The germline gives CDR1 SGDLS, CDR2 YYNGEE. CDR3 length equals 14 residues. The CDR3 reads CASSVDIAPETQYF. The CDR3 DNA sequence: TGTGCCAGCAGCGTAGATATAGCCCCAGAGACCCAGTACTTC.

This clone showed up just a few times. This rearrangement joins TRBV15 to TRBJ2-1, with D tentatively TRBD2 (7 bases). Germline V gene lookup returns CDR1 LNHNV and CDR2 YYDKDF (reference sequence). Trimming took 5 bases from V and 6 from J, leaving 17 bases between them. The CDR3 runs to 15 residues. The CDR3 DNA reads TGTGCCACCAGCCCCCCCGGGCGGGGGCCCAATGAGCAGTTCTTC. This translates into CATSPPGRGPNEQFF.

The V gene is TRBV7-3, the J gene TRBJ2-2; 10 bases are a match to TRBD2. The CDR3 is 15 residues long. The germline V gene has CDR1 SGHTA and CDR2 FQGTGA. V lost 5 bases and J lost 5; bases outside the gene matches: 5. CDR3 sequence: CASSQGLAVTGELFF. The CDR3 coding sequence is TGTGCCAGCAGCCAAGGACTAGCGGTAACCGGGGAGCTGTTTTTT. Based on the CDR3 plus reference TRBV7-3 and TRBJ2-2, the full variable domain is GAGVSQTPSNKVTEKGKYVELRCDPISGHTALYWYRQSLGQGPEFLIYFQGTGAADDSGLPNDRFFAVRPEGSVSTLKIQRTERGDSAVYLCASSQGLAVTGELFFGEGSRLTVL.

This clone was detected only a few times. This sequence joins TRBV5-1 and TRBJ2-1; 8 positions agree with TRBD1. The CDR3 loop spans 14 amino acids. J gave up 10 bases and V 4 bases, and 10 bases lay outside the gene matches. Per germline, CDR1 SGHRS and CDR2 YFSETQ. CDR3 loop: CASSPITDRVEQFF. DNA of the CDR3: TGCGCCAGCAGCCCTATAACGGACAGGGTAGAGCAGTTCTTC.

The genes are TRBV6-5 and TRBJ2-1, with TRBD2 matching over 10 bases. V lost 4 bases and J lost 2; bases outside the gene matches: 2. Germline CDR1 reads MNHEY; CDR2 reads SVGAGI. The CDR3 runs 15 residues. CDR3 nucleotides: TGTGCCAGCAGTTCAGCGGGAGGGCCCTACAATGAGCAGTTCTTC. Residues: CASSSAGGPYNEQFF.

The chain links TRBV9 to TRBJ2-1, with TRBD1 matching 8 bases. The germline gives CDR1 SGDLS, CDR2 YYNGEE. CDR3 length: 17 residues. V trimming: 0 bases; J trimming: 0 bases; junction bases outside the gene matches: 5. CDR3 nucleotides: TGTGCCAGCAGCGTAGCTGGCACAGGGGGCTCCTACAATGAGCAGTTCTTC. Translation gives CASSVAGTGGSYNEQFF.

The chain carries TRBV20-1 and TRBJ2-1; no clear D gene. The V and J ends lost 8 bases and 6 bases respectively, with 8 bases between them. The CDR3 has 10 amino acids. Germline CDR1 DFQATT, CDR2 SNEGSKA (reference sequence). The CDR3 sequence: CSPTFNEQFF. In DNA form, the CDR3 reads TGCAGTCCCACTTTCAATGAGCAGTTCTTC.